The present T cell receptor (beta chain) was sequenced within a study of T cell repertoires in MIS-A myocarditis. The protocol was immunoSEQ multiplex PCR, while the TCRdb copy is restricted to in-frame clones and leaves out a portion. Here the sample spans around 10,000 clones, more than 85% being singletons. This CDR3 contains 16 residues. Germline V lookup: CDR1 SGHTA, CDR2 FQGNSA. V shed 6 bases, J shed 1 base, and the junction held 8 bases outside the gene matches. This chain connects TRBV7-2 to TRBJ1-2; 10 nucleotides line up with TRBD1. This receptor was obtained from a man between 18 and 35 years old with fulminant myocarditis from multisystem inflammatory syndrome in adults (MIS-A) after COVID-19. What was sequenced was thoracic lymph node tissue obtained at autopsy. CDR3 in DNA: TGTGCCAGCAGTCGGACAGGGGGGAGACTTAACTATGGCTACACCTTC. Residues: CASSRTGGRLNYGYTF.